The clone carrying this T cell receptor (beta chain) has more than one count but fewer than ten. Antigen: not known. This entry is derived from a study of regulatory T cells in long-lasting Graves disease. Regarding the study as a whole: Persistent disease favored TRBV28, TRBJ1-2 and TRBJ2-5.

The CDR3 runs 13 residues. Germline assignment: CDR1 SGHVS and CDR2 FNYEAQ. The V end was cut by 8 bases, the J end by 3 bases, with 8 bases between. Time point specified: persistent/refractory GD, antithyroid drugs over 5 years with positive TRAb. Extracted RNA from PBMCs served as the source of the TCR library. For TCR beta, libraries came from iRepertoire HTBI primers and Arm-PCR of CDR3 regions. Original methodology: Samples revealed roughly 62 TRBV and fewer than 15 TRBJ segments. TCRdb redid the calling of the multiplex PCR reads with MiXCR, one entry per CDR3 protein. The authors' filters were not applied to this entry. Counted here are more than 650,000 distinct CDR3 sequences, around 32% occurring once; the ten biggest clones make up roughly 41%.

The rearrangement joins TRBV7-6 to TRBJ1-6; the D is unclear. The sequencing here drew on peripheral blood mononuclear cells (PBMCs), taken when the disease was refractory, from a patient treated with antithyroid drugs. This TCR was sampled from a female donor with Graves disease. CDR3 region: CASQQDYNSPLHF. In DNA, the CDR3 is TGTGCCAGCCAACAAGACTATAATTCACCCCTCCACTTT.